Listed here are 2 T cell receptor beta chains from one sample, sequenced in a study of cytomegalovirus exposure and HLA in healthy donors. Primers for the PCR totalled 60 Vbeta and 13 Jbeta. The data were produced by immunoSEQ multiplex PCR, yet TCRdb's version contains in-frame clones alone and is incomplete. The sample data list 90,000 to 130,000 clones. The sequenced sample was PBMCs. The source of these receptors is a middle-aged man in good health and CMV-seropositive.

The chain is built from TRBV2 and TRBJ2-3; no definite D call. Trimming cost V 9 bases and J 2 bases, with 12 bases left between them. CDR3 length equals 13 residues. The V gene's germline CDR1 is SNHLY and CDR2 FYNNEI. DNA for the CDR3: TGTGCCAGTCGCCGGTCTTTCACAGATACGCAGTATTTT. Its protein product is CASRRSFTDTQYF.

V is TRBV27 and J is TRBJ1-2; TRBD1 agrees at 9 bases. The junction had 4 bases not matched to a gene; V was cut back by 5 bases and J by 6 bases. Germline V lookup: CDR1 MNHEY, CDR2 SMNVEV (reference sequence). The CDR3 length is 13 residues. This chain's CDR3 is CASSIRTGDGYTF. The CDR3 DNA is TGTGCCAGCAGTATTCGGACAGGGGATGGCTACACCTTC.